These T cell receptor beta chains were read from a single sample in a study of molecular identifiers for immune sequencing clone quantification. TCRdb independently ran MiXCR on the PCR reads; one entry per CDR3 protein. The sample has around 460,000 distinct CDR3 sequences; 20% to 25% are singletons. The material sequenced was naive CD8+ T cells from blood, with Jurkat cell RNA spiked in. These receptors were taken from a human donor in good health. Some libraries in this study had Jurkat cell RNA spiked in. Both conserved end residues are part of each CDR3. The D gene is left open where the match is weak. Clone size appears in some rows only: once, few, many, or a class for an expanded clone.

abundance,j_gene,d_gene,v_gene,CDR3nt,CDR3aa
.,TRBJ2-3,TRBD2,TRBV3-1,TGTGCCAGCAGCGCCCAACCGGGACTAGCGGACACAGATACGCAGTATTTT,CASSAQPGLADTDTQYF
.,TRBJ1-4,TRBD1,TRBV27,TGTGCCAGCAGTCCCGTTACAGGGGATGAAAAACTGTTTTTT,CASSPVTGDEKLFF
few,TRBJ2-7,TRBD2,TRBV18,TGTGCCAGCTCACCACGGGAGGGAAAGGACGAGCAGTACTTC,CASSPREGKDEQYF
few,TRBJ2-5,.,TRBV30,TGTGCCTGGAGTCCTGGGTTCCAGGAGACCCAGTACTTC,CAWSPGFQETQYF
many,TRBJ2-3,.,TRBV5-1,TGCGCCAGCCCATCGAGTAGGGGTCCAAGCACAGATACGCAGTATTTT,CASPSSRGPSTDTQYF
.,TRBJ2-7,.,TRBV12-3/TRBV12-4,TGTGCCAGCACCGTGGGGGGAAACTCCTACGAGCAGTACTTC,CASTVGGNSYEQYF
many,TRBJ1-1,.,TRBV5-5,TGTGCCAGCAGCTTGGTGGCAGATGAAGCTTTCTTT,CASSLVADEAFF
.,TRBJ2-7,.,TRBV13,TGTGCCAGCGGGACCGGGGGAGTCTACGAGCAGTACTTC,CASGTGGVYEQYF
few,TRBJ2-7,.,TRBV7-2,TGTGCCAGCAGCTTATCGGCGAGACCCGGAGGGGAGCAGTACTTC,CASSLSARPGGEQYF
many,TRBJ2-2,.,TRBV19,TGTGCCAGTAGCCTCCAGGACGAGAACACCGGGGAGCTGTTTTTT,CASSLQDENTGELFF
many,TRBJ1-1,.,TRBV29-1,TGCAGCGCCTTATGGACTGAAGCTTTCTTT,CSALWTEAFF
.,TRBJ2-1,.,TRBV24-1,TGTGCCACCAGTGATTTGAAGGGTAGTGAGCAGTTCTTC,CATSDLKGSEQFF
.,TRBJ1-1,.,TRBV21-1,TGTGCCAGCGGGGGACGGGACACTGAAGCTTTCTTT,CASGGRDTEAFF
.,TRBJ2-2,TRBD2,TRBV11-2,TGTGCCAGCACCGTTAGCGGGGAGAACACCGGGGAGCTGTTTTTT,CASTVSGENTGELFF
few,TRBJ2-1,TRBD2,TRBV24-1,TGTGCCACCAGTGACGGGGGGGGCTGGAACAATGAGCAGTTCTTC,CATSDGGGWNNEQFF
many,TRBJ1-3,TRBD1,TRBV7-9,TGTGCCAGCCAAGAGGGGGCAATCTCTGGAAACACCATATATTTT,CASQEGAISGNTIYF
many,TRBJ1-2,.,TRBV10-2,TGCGCCAGCAGTGACGGGGTTAACTATGGCTACACCTTC,CASSDGVNYGYTF
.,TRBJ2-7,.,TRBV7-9,TGTGCCAGCAGCTCCTATTCTCGCGAGCAGTACTTC,CASSSYSREQYF
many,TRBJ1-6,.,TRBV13,TGTGCCAGCAGCTCGACGGGTCTGGGTTCACCCCTCCACTTT,CASSSTGLGSPLHF
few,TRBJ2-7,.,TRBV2,TGTGCCAGCAGTGAGGGTTGGAGGCGAACCTACGAGCAGTACTTC,CASSEGWRRTYEQYF
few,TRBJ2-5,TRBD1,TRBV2,TGTGCCAGCAGTAACGGACAGGGAGCCATAGAGACCCAGTACTTC,CASSNGQGAIETQYF
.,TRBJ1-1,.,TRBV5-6,TGTGCCAGCAGCACTACACAGAGGTCTAGGGTTGAAGCTTTCTTT,CASSTTQRSRVEAFF
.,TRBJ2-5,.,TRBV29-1,TGCAGCGTGACCCTTTCCGCGAGAAACCAAGAGACCCGGTACTTC,CSVTLSARNQETRYF
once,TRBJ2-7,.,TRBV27,TGTGCCAGCAGCCTCGGGGGGCTAAGGTACGAGCAGTACTTC,CASSLGGLRYEQYF
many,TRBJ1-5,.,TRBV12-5,TGTGCTAGTGGTTTGGCCAATCAGCCCCAGCATTTT,CASGLANQPQHF
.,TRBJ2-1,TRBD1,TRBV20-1,TGCAGTGCTAGAGTTGGGACAGGGGTAAATGAGCAGTTCTTC,CSARVGTGVNEQFF
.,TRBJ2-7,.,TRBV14,TGTGCCAGCAGCGAGGTGCCTGGGCCCTACGAGCAGTACTTC,CASSEVPGPYEQYF
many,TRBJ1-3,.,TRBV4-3,TGCGCCAGCAGCCAAGTTGAGAGCCCCAGGATCTCTGGAAACACCATATATTTT,CASSQVESPRISGNTIYF
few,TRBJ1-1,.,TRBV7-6,TGTGCCAGCAGCCCTCAAACACGCACTGAAGCTTTCTTT,CASSPQTRTEAFF
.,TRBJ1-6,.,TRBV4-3,TGCGCCAGCAGCCAAGATATTCCGATGAGCTCCTATAATTCACCCCTCCACTTT,CASSQDIPMSSYNSPLHF
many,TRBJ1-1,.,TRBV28,TGTGCCAGCAGTTGGACCATATCGGTTTCGGACACTGAAGCTTTCTTT,CASSWTISVSDTEAFF
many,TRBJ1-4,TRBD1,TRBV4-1,TGCGCCAGCAGCCAAGAACCGGGACAGGGGAGTGTTAAACTGTTTTTT,CASSQEPGQGSVKLFF
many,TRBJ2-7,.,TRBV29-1,TGCAGCGTCGCAGGCCCCGGGACGACTTACTCCTACGAGCAGTACTTC,CSVAGPGTTYSYEQYF
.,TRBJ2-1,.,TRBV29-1,TGCAGCGTGGAGGGTCTAGAAAGCTCCTACAATGAGCAGTTCTTC,CSVEGLESSYNEQFF
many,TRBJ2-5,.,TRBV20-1,TGCAGTGCTAGAGGGGGACCGGAGACCCAGTACTTC,CSARGGPETQYF
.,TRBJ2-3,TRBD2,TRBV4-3,TGCGCCAGCAGCCAAGTTTGGTACGCGGGGGGCACAGATACGCAGTATTTT,CASSQVWYAGGTDTQYF
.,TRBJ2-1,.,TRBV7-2,TGTGCCAGCAGCTTAGCAACAGGTTTTTCCTACAATGAGCAGTTCTTC,CASSLATGFSYNEQFF
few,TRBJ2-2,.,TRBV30,TGTGCCTGGAGTGCGATATACACCGGGGAGCTGTTTTTT,CAWSAIYTGELFF
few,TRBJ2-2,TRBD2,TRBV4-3,TGCGCCAGCAGCCAAACAGCGGGAGGGTCCGGGGAGCTGTTTTTT,CASSQTAGGSGELFF
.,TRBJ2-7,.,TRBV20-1,TGCAGTGCCTGGGACTTAATCTCCTACGAGCAGTACTTC,CSAWDLISYEQYF
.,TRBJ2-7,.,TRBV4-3,TGCGCCAGCAGCCAAGAATACAGCCGCCCTTACGAGCAGTACTTC,CASSQEYSRPYEQYF
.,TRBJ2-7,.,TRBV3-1,TGTGCCAGCAGCCAACTTTCCTCCGGGGAGCAGTACTTC,CASSQLSSGEQYF
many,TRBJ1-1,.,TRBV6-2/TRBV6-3,TGTGCCAGCAGTTACGGGGCCGGTGAAGCTTTCTTT,CASSYGAGEAFF
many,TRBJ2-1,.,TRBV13,TGTGCCAGCAGACAGAGCTCCTACAATGAGCAGTTCTTC,CASRQSSYNEQFF
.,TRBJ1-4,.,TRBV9,TGTGCCAGCAGCTCCGAGGGTGTAGACGATGAAAAACTGTTTTTT,CASSSEGVDDEKLFF
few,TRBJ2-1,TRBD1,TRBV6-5,TGTGCCAGCAGTCAAGCTTTAAACAGGGGCGAACCCTACAATGAGCAGTTCTTC,CASSQALNRGEPYNEQFF
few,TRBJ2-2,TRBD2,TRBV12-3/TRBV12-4,TGTGCCAGCAGTTTAACTAGCGGGGGATATACGAACACCGGGGAGCTGTTTTTT,CASSLTSGGYTNTGELFF
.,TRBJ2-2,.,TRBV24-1,TGTGCCACCAGTGAGTCAGGGAACACCGGGGAGCTGTTTTTT,CATSESGNTGELFF
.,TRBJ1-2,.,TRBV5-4,TGTGCCAGCAGCACGGGCGACGGGCTCTATGGCTACACCTTC,CASSTGDGLYGYTF
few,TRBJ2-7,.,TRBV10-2,TGCGCCAGCAGTGATATCACCGCCTACGAGCAGTACTTC,CASSDITAYEQYF
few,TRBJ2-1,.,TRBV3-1,TGTGCCAGCAGCCAAGAGGGAAACAATGAGCAGTTCTTC,CASSQEGNNEQFF